This T cell receptor (beta chain) was observed in a study of blood T cell repertoires in COVID-19. Study-level information: Acute and convalescent COVID-19 specimens originated in the United States, Italy and Spain. PBMCs, B-cell-depleted T cells, or T cells provided the cDNA or gDNA that made up the material.

In the authors' methods: Scientists estimated how many nucleated cells there were by amplifying reference gene primers. Using immunoSEQ multiplex PCR, the repertoire was profiled, and TCRdb retains in-frame clones only, with some absent. The V and J calls and clone size are taken from that table; D and trimming were inferred from the DNA. The sample yields 140,000 or so clones, about 83% seen once. Germline loops: CDR1 MGHDK, CDR2 SYGVNS. V lost 6 bases and J 5 bases, leaving 13 bases between the germline ends. The CDR3 contains 13 residues. Seattle-derived patients entered the study during active infection and were followed longitudinally.

The rearrangement links TRBV25-1 to TRBJ1-1; D perhaps matches TRBD1 (6 bases). This TCR came from a man between 25 and 39 years old with COVID-19, enrolled during active disease. The sample consisted of peripheral blood. CDR3 in amino acids: CASRDRAVTEAFF. The DNA of the CDR3 is TGTGCCAGCAGGGACAGAGCTGTAACTGAAGCTTTCTTT.